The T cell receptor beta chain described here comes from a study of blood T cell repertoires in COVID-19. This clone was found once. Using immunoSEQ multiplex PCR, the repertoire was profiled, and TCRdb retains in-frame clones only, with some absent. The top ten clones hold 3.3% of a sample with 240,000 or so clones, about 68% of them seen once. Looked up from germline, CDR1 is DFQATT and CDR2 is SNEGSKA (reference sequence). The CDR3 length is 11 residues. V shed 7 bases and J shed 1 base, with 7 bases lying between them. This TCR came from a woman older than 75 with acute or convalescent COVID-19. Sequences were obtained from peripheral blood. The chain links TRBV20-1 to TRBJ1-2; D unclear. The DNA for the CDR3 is TGCAGTGGGGCCAGTAACTATGGCTACACCTTC. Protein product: CSGASNYGYTF.